The 11 T cell receptor beta chains below all came from one sample that was sequenced in a study of vaccination and CD4 T cells after COVID-19. The sample's treatment: roughly nine-day PBMC culture with coronavirus spike peptide pools or control peptides (ViraFEST assay). It was before the COVID-19 pandemic (2011-2018) that the unexposed donor's CD4+ T cells were collected. Cultured CD4+ T-cell DNA underwent Oncomine TCR Beta short-read sequencing. One entry per CDR3 protein results from TCRdb running MiXCR on the PCR reads. The sample holds about 4,900 distinct CDR3 sequences, around a quarter seen once. No antigen has been assigned to these receptors. Material: CD4+ T cells from blood, cultured in vitro. The receptors come from a human donor in good health.

The chain couples TRBV6-2 or TRBV6-3 to TRBJ1-4; 7 bases align to TRBD1. V shed 5 bases and J 5 bases; nucleotides not matched to a gene: 5. Germline V gene data show CDR1 as MNHEY and CDR2 as SVGEGT. The CDR3 consists of 14 residues. The chain's CDR3 is CASSDPTGNEKLFF. Here the CDR3 DNA reads TGTGCCAGCAGTGACCCGACAGGGAATGAAAAACTGTTTTTT.

This clonotype was seen only a few times. The V and J genes are TRBV19 and TRBJ2-7, with D tentatively TRBD1 (7 bases). This CDR3 has 15 residues. The germline CDR1 and CDR2 sequences are LNHDA and SQIVND (reference sequence). V was trimmed by 5 bases and J by 3 bases, leaving 17 bases between them. CDR3 nucleotides: TGTGCCAGTAGTTCGACAGGGAGACTAGACTACGAGCAGTACTTC. This encodes CASSSTGRLDYEQYF.

The genes are TRBV5-1 and TRBJ1-1; no definite D call. This CDR3 is built from 15 residues. Germline V CDR1 and CDR2: SGHRS, YFSETQ. The V gene lost 5 bases and the J gene lost 1 base, with 15 bases spanning the gap. The CDR3 sequence: CASSRTTWENTEAFF. The CDR3 DNA sequence: TGCGCCAGCAGTCGAACGACTTGGGAGAACACTGAAGCTTTCTTT.

The gene calls are TRBV12-3 or TRBV12-4 and TRBJ2-7; the D call may be TRBD1 or TRBD2 (5 bases each). V gave up 5 bases and J gave up 11 bases, with 19 bases separating them. The CDR3 is 13 amino acids. CDR3 sequence reads: CASSPRVRGKEYF. CDR3 sequence (DNA): TGTGCCAGCAGTCCTAGGGTCCGGGGCAAGGAGTACTTC.

This clonotype has just a few counts. The genes are TRBV27 and TRBJ1-6; a possible D gene is TRBD1 (6 bases). Trimming shortened V by 3 bases and J by 4 bases, and 13 bases separated the two germline ends. CDR1 MNHEY and CDR2 SMNVEV come from the germline V gene (reference sequence). The CDR3 is 16 amino acids. This CDR3 is CASSFLGTRYNSPLHF. The CDR3 bases are TGTGCCAGCAGTTTTCTCGGGACACGGTATAATTCACCCCTCCACTTT.

The rearrangement joins TRBV2 to TRBJ2-3; 8 bases fit TRBD2. The V and J ends lost 0 bases and 3 bases, in that order; junction bases with no gene match: 8. The CDR3 has 17 amino acids. Germline V gives CDR1 SNHLY, CDR2 FYNNEI. For the CDR3, the DNA is TGTGCCAGCAGTGAAGCGTTGGGCGGGGGGAAGACAGATACGCAGTATTTT. Residues: CASSEALGGGKTDTQYF.

V and J are TRBV7-2 and TRBJ2-7, with D unresolved. Germline V lookup: CDR1 SGHTA, CDR2 FQGNSA. V was shortened by 0 bases and J by 7 bases, with 10 bases between the two germline ends. The CDR3 is 13 amino acids. The DNA for the CDR3 is TGTGCCAGCAGCTTAGCTGAAGTGGGGGAGCAGTACTTC. As protein: CASSLAEVGEQYF.

The chain is built from TRBV7-2 and TRBJ2-3; D is tentatively TRBD1 or TRBD2 (6 bases each). CDR1 is SGHTA, CDR2 FQGNSA, per germline. The V and J ends lost 7 bases and 5 bases respectively, with 16 bases between them. The CDR3 loop spans 14 amino acids. CDR3 amino acids: CASTPEGGRDTQYF. CDR3 bases: TGTGCCAGCACCCCGGAGGGGGGCAGAGATACGCAGTATTTT.

The chain joins TRBV27 to TRBJ2-5; D call uncertain. Germline V gene sequence: CDR1 MNHEY, CDR2 SMNVEV (reference sequence). This CDR3 contains 16 residues. Trimming removed 5 bases at V and 1 base at J, with 17 bases between. DNA of the CDR3: TGTGCCAGCAGTCCCCGTGGCACCCTTCCCCAAGAGACCCAGTACTTC. It encodes CASSPRGTLPQETQYF.

This clonotype was detected a few times. V and J are TRBV7-3 and TRBJ2-1, with 11 nucleotides matching TRBD2. The germline gives CDR1 SGHTA, CDR2 FQGTGA. V dropped 5 bases and J dropped 4; count of bases not matched to a gene: 7. This CDR3 is 16 amino acids long. This chain's CDR3 is CASSLYPSGGYNEQFF. CDR3 bases: TGTGCCAGCAGCCTATACCCTAGCGGGGGGTACAATGAGCAGTTCTTC.

This clonotype has a handful of counts. This chain uses TRBV11-2 with TRBJ1-6, with a weak D call TRBD1 (5 bases). This CDR3 spans 14 amino acids. The V gene lost 1 base and the J gene lost 10 bases, with 11 bases spanning the gap. Germline V CDR1 and CDR2: SGHAT, FQNNGV. This CDR3 reads CASSLVEGRSPLHF. CDR3 DNA: TGTGCCAGCAGCTTAGTCGAGGGGCGGTCACCCCTCCACTTT. Complete variable domain (other parts from reference TRBV11-2 and TRBJ1-6): EAGVAQSPRYKIIEKRQSVAFWCNPISGHATLYWYQQILGQGPKLLIQFQNNGVVDDSQLPKDRFSAERLKGVDSTLKIQPAKLEDSAVYLCASSLVEGRSPLHFGNGTRLTVT.